This TCR beta chain was identified in a study of blood T cells in healthy people across ages. Study results and caveats: With unsorted PBMCs, a conclusive comparison of naive versus antigen-experienced cells was not possible.

A J-beta primer mix and a sample-barcoded 5' primer were used in a second PCR of roughly 6 to 11 cycles. A template-switch adaptor with 12 random nucleotides tagged each cDNA molecule. TCRdb re-called the 5' RACE reads through MiXCR, storing one row per CDR3 protein. The top ten hold around 9.6% of the sample, which has 750,000 to 1,000,000 distinct CDR3 sequences, under 35% seen once. After removal of 0 bases from V and 7 bases from J, the junction contained 5 bases not matched to a gene. The CDR3 covers 14 residues. Germline V gene data show CDR1 as MNHEY and CDR2 as SVGEGT. With respect to this clonotype: Antigen: not known.

These data are also associated with another study on T cells of mothers and their children. That report adds: Pairs that are related and pairs that are unrelated have TCR recombination output shaped similarly by thymic selection. Among related mother-child pairs, overlap was slightly higher than in unrelated pairs, though not significantly.

The receptor was derived from a woman in her thirties or forties in good health. The specimen sequenced was blood. The rearrangement joins TRBV6-2 or TRBV6-3 to TRBJ1-2; 7 bases are shared with TRBD1. Written as DNA, the CDR3 is TGTGCCAGCAGTTACTCCAGAGGGGGCTTTGGCTACACCTTC. This encodes CASSYSRGGFGYTF.